The sequence of this T cell receptor (beta chain) was determined in a study of T cells expressing NK-cell markers. The wider study: Repertoires of TCR beta were obtained from T cells sorted as CD3+CD56+NKG2C+, CD3+CD56+NKG2C- and CD3+CD56-NKG2C+. Study-level results: These same clonotypes (in several donors) also led the CD3+CD56-NKG2C+ fraction.

Reprocessing the 5' RACE reads, TCRdb reports a single entry for every CDR3 protein and omits DNA. The table for this sample gives about 540,000 distinct CDR3 sequences. Comments on this clonotype: What it binds is unknown.

The CDR3 is 15 amino acids. Germline V lookup: CDR1 DFQATT, CDR2 SNEGSKA (reference sequence). This rearrangement joins TRBV20-1 to TRBJ2-7; the D call of TRBD1 rests on TCRdb alone, since no DNA is present to check it. The TCR was taken from a man aged 18 to 30 in good health. The specimen sequenced was blood T cells: a sorted CD56 or NKG2C T cell subset, CD4+ or CD8+ T cells, or bulk PBMC T cells (not recorded which). The chain's CDR3 is CSASVGETNPYEQYF.